This T cell receptor (beta chain) was sequenced in a study of shared clonotypes between healthy human individuals. The CDR3 is 17 residues long. The germline gives CDR1 MDHEN, CDR2 SYDVKM. Trimming cost V 5 bases and J 4 bases; bases outside gene matches: 12. The assay was immunoSEQ multiplex PCR, and TCRdb's table has in-frame clones only and misses some. This table has approximately 1.1 million clones, roughly 74% appearing once. Sequenced: memory CD4+ T cells from PBMCs. Stated subset: CD45RA-negative fraction. The sequence was collected from a man younger than 35 in good health. Some clones in this sample may be carry-over from other donors' samples. The genes are TRBV28 and TRBJ2-7; TRBD2 matches at 12 bases. For the CDR3, the DNA is TGTGCCAGCAGTCTCCACCCCGGGACTAGCGGGCGATACGAGCAGTACTTC. This codes for CASSLHPGTSGRYEQYF. The variable domain in full, with the rest retrieved from reference TRBV28 and TRBJ2-7, is DVKVTQSSRYLVKRTGEKVFLECVQDMDHENMFWYRQDPGLGLRLIYFSYDVKMKEKGDIPEGYSVSREKKERFSLILESASTNQTSMYLCASSLHPGTSGRYEQYFGPGTRLTVT.